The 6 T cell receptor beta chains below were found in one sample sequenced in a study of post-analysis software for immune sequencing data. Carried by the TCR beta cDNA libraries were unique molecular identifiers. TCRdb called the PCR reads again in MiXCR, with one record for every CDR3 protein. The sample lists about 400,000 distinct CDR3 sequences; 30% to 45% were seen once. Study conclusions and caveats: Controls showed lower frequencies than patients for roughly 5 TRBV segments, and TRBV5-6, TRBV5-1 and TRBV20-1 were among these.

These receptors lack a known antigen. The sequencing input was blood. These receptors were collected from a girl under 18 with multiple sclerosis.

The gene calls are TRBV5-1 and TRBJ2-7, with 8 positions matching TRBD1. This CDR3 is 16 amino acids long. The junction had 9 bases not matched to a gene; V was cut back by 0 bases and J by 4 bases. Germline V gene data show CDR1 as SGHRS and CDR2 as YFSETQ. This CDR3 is CASSLGQGASQYEQYF. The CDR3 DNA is TGCGCCAGCAGCTTGGGGCAGGGGGCATCCCAATACGAGCAGTACTTC.

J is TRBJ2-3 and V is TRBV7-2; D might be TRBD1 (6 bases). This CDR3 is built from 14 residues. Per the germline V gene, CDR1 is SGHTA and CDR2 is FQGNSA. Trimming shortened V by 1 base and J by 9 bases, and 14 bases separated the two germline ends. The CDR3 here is CASSLGGGQRTQYF. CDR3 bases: TGTGCCAGCAGCTTAGGAGGGGGTCAGCGCACGCAGTATTTT.

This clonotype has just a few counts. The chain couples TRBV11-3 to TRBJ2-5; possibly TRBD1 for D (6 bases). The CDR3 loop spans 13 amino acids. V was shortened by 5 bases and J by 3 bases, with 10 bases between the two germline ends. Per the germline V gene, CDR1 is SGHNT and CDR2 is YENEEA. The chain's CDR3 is CASSPGQKETQYF. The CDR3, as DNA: TGTGCCAGCAGCCCTGGACAGAAAGAGACCCAGTACTTC.

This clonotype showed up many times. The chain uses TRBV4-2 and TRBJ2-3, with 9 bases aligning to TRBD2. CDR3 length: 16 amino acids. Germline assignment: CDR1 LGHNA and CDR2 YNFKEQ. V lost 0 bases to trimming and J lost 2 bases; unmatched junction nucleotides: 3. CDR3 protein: CASSQDLGLATDTQYF. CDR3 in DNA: TGTGCCAGCAGCCAAGATCTGGGACTAGCCACAGATACGCAGTATTTT.

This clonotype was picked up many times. This chain's CDR3 is CASSLEPGTYEQYF. The CDR3 DNA reads as TGTGCCAGCAGCTTGGAGCCAGGGACCTACGAGCAGTACTTC. V usage is TRBV5-5 and J usage is TRBJ2-7, with a tentative D call TRBD1 (5 bases). The CDR3 sequence is 14 residues long. V dropped 0 bases and J dropped 2 bases, with 9 bases sitting between them. Per the germline V gene, CDR1 is SGHKS and CDR2 is YYEKEE (reference sequence).

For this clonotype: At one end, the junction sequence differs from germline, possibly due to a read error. The CDR3 DNA reads TGCACCAGCAGCTTACAGGGGGTGCTGTTAGGCACTGAAGCTTTCTTT. The encoded protein is CTSSLQGVLLGTEAFF. V is TRBV5-1 and J is TRBJ1-1, with 8 bases aligning to TRBD1. Germline lookup yields CDR1 SGHRS and CDR2 YFSETQ. This CDR3 has 16 residues.